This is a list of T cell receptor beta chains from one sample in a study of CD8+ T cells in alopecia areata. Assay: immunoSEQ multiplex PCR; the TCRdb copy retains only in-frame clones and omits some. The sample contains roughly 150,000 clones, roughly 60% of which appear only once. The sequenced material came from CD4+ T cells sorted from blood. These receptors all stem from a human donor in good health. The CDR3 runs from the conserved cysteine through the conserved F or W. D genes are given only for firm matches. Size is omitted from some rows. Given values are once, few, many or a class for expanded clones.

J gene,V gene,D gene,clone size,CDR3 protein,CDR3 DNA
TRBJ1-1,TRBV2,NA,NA,CASSVSPQGSTEAFF,TGTGCCAGCAGTGTATCCCCTCAGGGGAGCACTGAAGCTTTCTTT
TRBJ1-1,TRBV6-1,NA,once,CASSWGGHRKPEAFF,TGTGCCAGCAGTTGGGGGGGACATCGCAAGCCTGAAGCTTTCTTT
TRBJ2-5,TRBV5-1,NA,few,CASSYGTNQETQYF,TGCGCCAGCAGCTACGGGACCAACCAAGAGACCCAGTACTTC
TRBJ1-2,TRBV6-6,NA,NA,CASSYPSRAYGYTF,TGTGCCAGCAGTTACCCTTCCAGGGCGTATGGCTACACCTTC
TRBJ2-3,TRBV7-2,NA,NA,CASSKLTTDTQYF,TGTGCCAGCAGCAAACTCACCACAGATACGCAGTATTTT
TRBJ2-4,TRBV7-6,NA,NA,CASSHGGDNIQYF,TGTGCCAGCAGCCACGGCGGGGACAACATTCAGTACTTC
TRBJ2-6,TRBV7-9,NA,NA,CASSLIRAAGANVLTF,TGTGCCAGCAGCTTAATCCGGGCGGCCGGGGCCAACGTCCTGACTTTC
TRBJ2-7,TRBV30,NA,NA,CAWSGVVQYF,TGTGCCTGGAGTGGGGTCGTGCAGTACTTC
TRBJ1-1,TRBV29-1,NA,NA,CSGDGMNTEAFF,TGCAGCGGGGACGGTATGAACACTGAAGCTTTCTTT
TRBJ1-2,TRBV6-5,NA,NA,CASSYSLFGSGSGYTF,TGTGCCAGCAGTTACTCTCTGTTTGGGTCAGGGAGTGGCTACACCTTC
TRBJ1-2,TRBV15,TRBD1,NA,CATSPTGGGYGYTF,TGTGCCACCAGTCCGACAGGGGGCGGATATGGCTACACCTTC
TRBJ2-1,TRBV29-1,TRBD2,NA,CSVAGTSGSARSSNEQFF,TGCAGCGTTGCTGGGACTAGCGGGAGCGCAAGGTCTAGCAATGAGCAGTTCTTC
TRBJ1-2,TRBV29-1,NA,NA,CSVDDPTRGGYTF,TGCAGCGTTGATGACCCAACCCGCGGTGGCTACACCTTC
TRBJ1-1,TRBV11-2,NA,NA,CASSLDRGGMGTEAFF,TGTGCCAGCAGCTTAGATCGTGGAGGCATGGGGACTGAAGCTTTCTTT
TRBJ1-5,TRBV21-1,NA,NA,CASSKSNRAQSPQHF,TGTGCCAGCAGCAAAAGTAACCGAGCCCAGTCTCCCCAGCATTTT
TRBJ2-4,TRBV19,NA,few,CASSMGTYQYF,TGTGCCAGTAGTATGGGGACTTATCAGTACTTC
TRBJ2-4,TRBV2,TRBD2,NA,CASSEGGKAKNIQYF,TGTGCCAGCAGTGAGGGGGGGAAGGCCAAAAACATTCAGTACTTC
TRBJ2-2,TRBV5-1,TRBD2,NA,CASRGLAGVWAGELFF,TGCGCCAGCAGAGGACTAGCGGGAGTATGGGCCGGGGAGCTGTTTTTT
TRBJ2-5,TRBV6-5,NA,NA,CASSYGRRETQYF,TGTGCCAGCAGTTACGGAAGACGAGAGACCCAGTACTTC
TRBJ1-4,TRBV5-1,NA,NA,CASSSSDTAYEKLFF,TGCGCCAGCAGCTCCTCCGACACAGCCTACGAAAAACTGTTTTTT
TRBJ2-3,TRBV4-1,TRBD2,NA,CASSPSAGVLRVTDTQYF,TGCGCCAGCAGCCCCTCAGCGGGAGTTCTCCGGGTTACAGATACGCAGTATTTT
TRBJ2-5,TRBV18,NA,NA,CASSPPGADEGTQYF,TGTGCCAGCTCACCACCAGGCGCGGACGAGGGGACCCAGTACTTC
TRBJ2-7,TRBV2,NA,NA,CASNPGALYEQYF,TGTGCCAGCAACCCGGGAGCCCTCTACGAGCAGTACTTC
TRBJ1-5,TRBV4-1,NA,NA,CASSPMGHQPQHF,TGCGCCAGCAGCCCAATGGGGCATCAGCCCCAGCATTTT
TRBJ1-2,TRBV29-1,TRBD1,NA,CSAVRDRGGGYTF,TGCAGCGCCGTCCGGGACAGGGGAGGTGGCTACACCTTC
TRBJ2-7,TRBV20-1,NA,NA,CSTLELDVQYF,TGCAGTACCTTAGAACTAGACGTGCAGTACTTC
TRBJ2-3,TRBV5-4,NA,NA,CASTPGGEDTQYF,TGTGCCAGCACCCCGGGGGGCGAAGATACGCAGTATTTT
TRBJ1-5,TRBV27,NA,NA,CASSRQGDQPQHF,TGTGCCAGCAGTCGTCAGGGAGATCAGCCCCAGCATTTT
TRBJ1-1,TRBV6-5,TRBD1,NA,CASSRTGWMNTEAFF,TGTGCCAGCAGTCGGACAGGTTGGATGAACACTGAAGCTTTCTTT
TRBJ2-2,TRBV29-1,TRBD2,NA,CSVLWQFSGRDTGELFF,TGCAGCGTTCTGTGGCAGTTTAGCGGGAGAGACACCGGGGAGCTGTTTTTT
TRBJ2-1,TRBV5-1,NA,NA,CASSDYNEQFF,TGCGCCAGCTCCGACTACAATGAGCAGTTCTTC
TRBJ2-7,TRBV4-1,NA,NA,CASSQVDAGSYEQYF,TGCGCCAGCAGCCAAGTGGACGCAGGGAGCTACGAGCAGTACTTC
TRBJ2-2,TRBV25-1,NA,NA,CASSGPWVNTGELFF,TGTGCCAGCAGTGGGCCTTGGGTGAACACCGGGGAGCTGTTTTTT
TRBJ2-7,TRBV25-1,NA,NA,CASSDLIGKQYF,TGTGCCAGCAGTGATCTAATAGGAAAGCAGTACTTC
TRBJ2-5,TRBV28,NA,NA,CASSLSGEETQYF,TGTGCCAGCAGTTTATCAGGGGAAGAGACCCAGTACTTC
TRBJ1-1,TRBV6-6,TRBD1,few,CASRSQGAGGTEAFF,TGTGCCAGCAGGTCCCAGGGGGCCGGGGGCACTGAAGCTTTCTTT
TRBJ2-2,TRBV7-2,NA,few,CASSPLNTGELFF,TGTGCCAGCAGCCCACTGAACACCGGGGAGCTGTTTTTT
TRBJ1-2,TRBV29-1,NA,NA,CSASGPYGYTF,TGCAGCGCGTCGGGACCCTATGGCTACACCTTC
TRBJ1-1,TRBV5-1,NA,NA,CASSSQGTEAFF,TGCGCCAGCAGCAGCCAGGGAACTGAAGCTTTCTTT
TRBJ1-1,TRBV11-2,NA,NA,CASSFLREAFF,TGTGCCAGCAGCTTCTTACGTGAAGCTTTCTTT
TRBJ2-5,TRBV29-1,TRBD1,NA,CSVEKGQALVETQYF,TGCAGCGTTGAAAAGGGACAGGCACTCGTAGAGACCCAGTACTTC
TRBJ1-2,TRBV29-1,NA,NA,CSVEPRGRRGYTF,TGCAGCGTTGAACCCAGGGGAAGAAGAGGCTACACCTTC
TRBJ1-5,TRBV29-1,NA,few,CSVLPGFNQPQHF,TGCAGTGTCCTGCCAGGTTTCAATCAGCCCCAGCATTTT
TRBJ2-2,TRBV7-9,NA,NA,CASSDTGELFF,TGTGCCAGCAGCGACACCGGGGAGCTGTTTTTT
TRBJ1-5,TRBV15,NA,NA,CATSRGWAQPQHF,TGTGCCACCAGCAGAGGGTGGGCTCAGCCCCAGCATTTT
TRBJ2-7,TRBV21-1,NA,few,CASSKGTSYEQYF,TGTGCCAGCAGCAAAGGGACTAGCTACGAGCAGTACTTC
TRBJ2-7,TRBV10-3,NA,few,CAISGSGAYEQYF,TGTGCCATCAGTGGGAGCGGCGCCTACGAGCAGTACTTC
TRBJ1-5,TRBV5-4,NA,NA,CASSTGPNQPQHF,TGTGCCAGCAGCACGGGACCAAATCAGCCCCAGCATTTT